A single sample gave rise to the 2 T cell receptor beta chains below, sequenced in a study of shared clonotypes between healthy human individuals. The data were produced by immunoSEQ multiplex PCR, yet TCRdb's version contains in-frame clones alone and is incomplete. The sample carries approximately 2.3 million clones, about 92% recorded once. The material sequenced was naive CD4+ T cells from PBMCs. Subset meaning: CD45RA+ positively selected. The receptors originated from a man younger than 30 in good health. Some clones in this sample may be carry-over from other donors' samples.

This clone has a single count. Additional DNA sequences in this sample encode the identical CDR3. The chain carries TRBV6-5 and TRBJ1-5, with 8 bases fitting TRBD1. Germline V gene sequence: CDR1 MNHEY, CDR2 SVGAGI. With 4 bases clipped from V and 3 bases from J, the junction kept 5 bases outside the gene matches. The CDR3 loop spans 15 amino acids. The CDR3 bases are TGTGCCAGCAGTTCAAGGACAGGGCTCAATCAGCCCCAGCATTTT. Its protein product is CASSSRTGLNQPQHF.

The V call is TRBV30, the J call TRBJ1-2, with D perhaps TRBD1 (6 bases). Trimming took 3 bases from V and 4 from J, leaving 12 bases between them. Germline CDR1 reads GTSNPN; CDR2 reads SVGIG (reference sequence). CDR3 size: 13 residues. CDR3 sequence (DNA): TGTGCCTGGAGCGCAGGGGACTCCTATGGCTACACCTTC. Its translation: CAWSAGDSYGYTF.